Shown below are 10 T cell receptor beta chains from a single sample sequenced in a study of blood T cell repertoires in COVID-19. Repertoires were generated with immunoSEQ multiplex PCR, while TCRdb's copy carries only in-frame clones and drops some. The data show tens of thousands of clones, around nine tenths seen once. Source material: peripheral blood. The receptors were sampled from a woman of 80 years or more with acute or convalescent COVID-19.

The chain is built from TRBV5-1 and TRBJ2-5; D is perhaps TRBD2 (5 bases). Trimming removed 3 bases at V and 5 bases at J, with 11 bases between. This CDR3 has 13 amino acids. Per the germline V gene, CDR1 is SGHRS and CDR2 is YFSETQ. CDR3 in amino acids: CASSWTSGETQYF. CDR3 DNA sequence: TGCGCCAGCAGCTGGACTTCCGGGGAGACCCAGTACTTC.

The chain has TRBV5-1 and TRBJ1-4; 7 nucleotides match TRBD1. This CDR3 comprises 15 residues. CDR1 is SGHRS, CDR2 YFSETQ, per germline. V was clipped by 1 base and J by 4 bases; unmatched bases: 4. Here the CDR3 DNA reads TGCGCCAGCAGCTTGTTAGGGACAGATAATGAAAAACTGTTTTTT. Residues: CASSLLGTDNEKLFF.

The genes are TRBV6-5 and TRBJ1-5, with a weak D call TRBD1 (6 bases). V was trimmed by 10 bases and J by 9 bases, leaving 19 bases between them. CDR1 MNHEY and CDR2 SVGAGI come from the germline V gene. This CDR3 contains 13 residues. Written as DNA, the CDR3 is TGTGCCACCAGACAGGTTATCAGTCGGCCCCAGCATTTT. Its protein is CATRQVISRPQHF.

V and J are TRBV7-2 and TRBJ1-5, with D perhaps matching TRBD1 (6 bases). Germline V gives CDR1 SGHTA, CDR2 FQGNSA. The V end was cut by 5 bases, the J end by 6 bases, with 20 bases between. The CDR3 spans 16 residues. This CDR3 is CASSPSGAFVSQPQHF. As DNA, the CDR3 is TGTGCCAGCAGCCCATCAGGGGCTTTCGTCAGTCAGCCCCAGCATTTT.

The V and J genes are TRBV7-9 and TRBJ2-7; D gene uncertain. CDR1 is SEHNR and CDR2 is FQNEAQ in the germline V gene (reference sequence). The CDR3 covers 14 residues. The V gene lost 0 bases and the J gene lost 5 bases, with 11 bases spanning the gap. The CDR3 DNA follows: TGTGCCAGCAGCTTAGCCCTAGAAGAAGACGAGCAGTACTTC. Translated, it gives CASSLALEEDEQYF.

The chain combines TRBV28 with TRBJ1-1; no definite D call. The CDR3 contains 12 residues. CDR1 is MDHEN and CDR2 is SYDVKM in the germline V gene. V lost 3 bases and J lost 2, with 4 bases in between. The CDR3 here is CASSLGNTEAFF. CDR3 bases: TGTGCCAGCAGTTTGGGCAACACTGAAGCTTTCTTT.

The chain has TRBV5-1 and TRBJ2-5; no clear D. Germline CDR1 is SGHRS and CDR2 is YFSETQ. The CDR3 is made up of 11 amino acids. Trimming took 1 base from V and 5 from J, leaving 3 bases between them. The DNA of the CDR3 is TGCGCCAGCAGCTTGCGGGAGACCCAGTACTTC. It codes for CASSLRETQYF.

The CDR3, as DNA: TGTGCCAGCAGCTTCTCATACTCCGGGGAGCTGTTTTTT. The encoded protein is CASSFSYSGELFF. This rearrangement joins TRBV7-2 to TRBJ2-2, with D hard to call. This CDR3 is built from 13 residues. Germline V gene data show CDR1 as SGHTA and CDR2 as FQGNSA. V lost 3 bases to trimming and J lost 6 bases, with 8 bases between them.

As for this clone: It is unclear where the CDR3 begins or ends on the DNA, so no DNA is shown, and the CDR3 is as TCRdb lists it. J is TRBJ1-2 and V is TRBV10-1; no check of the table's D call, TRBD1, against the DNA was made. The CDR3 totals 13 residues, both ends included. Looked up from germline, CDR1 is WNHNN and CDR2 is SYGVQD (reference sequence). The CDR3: CASSVATGSGLYF.

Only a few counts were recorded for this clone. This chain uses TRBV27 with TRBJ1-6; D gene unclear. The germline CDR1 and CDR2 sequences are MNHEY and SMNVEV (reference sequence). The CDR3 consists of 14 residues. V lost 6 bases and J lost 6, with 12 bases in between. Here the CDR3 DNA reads TGTGCCAGCAGGGCGGCGCTCCCTAATTCACCCCTCCACTTT. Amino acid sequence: CASRAALPNSPLHF.